Listed here are 20 T cell receptor beta chains from one sample, sequenced in a study of tumor-infiltrating lymphocytes in primary liver carcinoma. Scientists recovered RNA and DNA together from about 20-30 mg of unsorted bulk tissue. Priming with a constant-region primer yielded TCR beta cDNA from 450 to 600 ng total RNA. Three rounds of nested multiplex PCR with slightly modified ARM-PCR produced TCR beta libraries. TRBV1-TRBV30 forward primers paired with a C-beta reverse primer drove the first two PCR rounds, around 9 cycles each. TCRdb re-analysed the multiplex PCR reads in MiXCR, keeping a single row per CDR3 protein. The data show about 100,000 distinct CDR3 sequences, with around 71% seen just once and more than 10% held by the top ten. Sample: liver tumor tissue from sampling region 2. Subset of the sample: tumor region T2, inferior pole. These receptors all stem from a woman aged 60-75 years with primary liver carcinoma and hepatitis B virus infection.

Remarks on this clonotype: An end of the junction differs from the germline gene, which may be a read error. J is TRBJ2-2 and V is TRBV7-8, with TRBD1 identical over 9 bases. The germline V gene encodes CDR1 SGHVS and CDR2 FQNEAQ. This CDR3 is built from 18 residues. CDR3 loop: CASSLVFGQGQNTGELFF. The CDR3 nucleotides are TGTGCAAGCAGCTTAGTTTTCGGACAGGGGCAAAACACCGGGGAGCTGTTTTTT. Drawing the rest from reference TRBV7-8 and TRBJ2-2, the complete variable domain is GAGVSQSPRYKVAKRGQDVALRCDPISGHVSLFWYQQALGQGPEFLTYFQNEAQLDKSGLPSDRFFAERPEGSVSTLKIQRTQQEDSAVYLCASSLVFGQGQNTGELFFGEGSRLTVL.

In its sample, this clonotype was seen many times. DNA for the CDR3: TGCAGCGTTGGGTCTAGCGGTTACAATGAGCAGTTCTTC. This gives the protein CSVGSSGYNEQFF. The chain couples TRBV29-1 to TRBJ2-1, with 7 bases lining up with TRBD2. This CDR3 is built from 13 residues. The V gene end was trimmed by 4 bases and the J gene end by 4 bases; junction bases not matched to a gene: 4. Germline-derived CDR1 and CDR2 are SQVTM and ANQGSEA.

The chain joins TRBV28 to TRBJ2-1; D perhaps matches TRBD2 (6 bases). V lost 7 bases to trimming and J lost 6 bases, with 19 bases between them. This CDR3 is built from 15 residues. Germline values: CDR1 MDHEN, CDR2 SYDVKM. The CDR3 DNA is TGTGCCAGCATCAGAGGCGGGACCATTAGCAATGAGCAGTTCTTC. It yields the protein CASIRGGTISNEQFF.

The chain employs TRBV6-5 and TRBJ2-1; 11 positions agree with TRBD2. The trim removed 10 bases at V and 7 bases at J, leaving 15 bases unmatched. CDR3 size: 16 residues. Germline loops: CDR1 MNHEY, CDR2 SVGAGI. Here the CDR3 reads CANRETSGNRGNEQFF. DNA of the CDR3: TGTGCCAACAGGGAGACTAGCGGGAACCGTGGGAATGAGCAGTTCTTC.

As to this clonotype: Germline is not matched at one junction end, which may reflect a read error. This chain joins TRBV11-2 and TRBJ2-5; 11 bases align to TRBD2. The CDR3 extends over 17 amino acids. Germline CDR1 SGHAT, CDR2 FQNNGV. In nucleotides, the CDR3 is TGTGCCAACAGCTTAATGGGGACTAGCGGAGGCGGGGAGACACAGTACTTC. Translation: CANSLMGTSGGGETQYF.

This clonotype has a count of ten or more. This chain uses TRBV5-1 with TRBJ1-1; no definite D call. Trimming pared 0 bases from V and 8 bases from J, leaving 11 bases between. In germline, CDR1 is SGHRS, CDR2 YFSETQ. This CDR3 is 13 amino acids long. CDR3 sequence (DNA): TGCGCCAGCAGCTTGGGTGCAGCCACCGAAGCTTTCTTT. Translation: CASSLGAATEAFF.

Notes on this clonotype: In this CDR3 the conserved last residue, phenylalanine or tryptophan, is missing, so a read error is likely. The chain recombines TRBV7-9 with TRBJ2-1, with D maybe TRBD2 (6 bases). Germline values: CDR1 SEHNR, CDR2 FQNEAQ (reference sequence). CDR3 length: 13 residues. Trimming cost V 5 bases and J 9 bases, with 14 bases left between them. The CDR3 reads CASSLPGVVEQFL. The CDR3 DNA reads as TGTGCCAGCAGCCTTCCGGGAGTTGTTGAGCAGTTCTTA.

As regards this clonotype: A much larger clone differs from this one at a single base, so this may be a read error. V usage is TRBV5-1 and J usage is TRBJ2-3; tentative D call: TRBD2 (6 bases). The germline V gene encodes CDR1 SGHRS and CDR2 YFSETQ. The CDR3 has 17 residues. With 4 bases removed from V and 1 base from J, the gap between germline ends came to 19 bases. This chain's CDR3 is CASSAAPGLQGTDTQYF. The CDR3 coding sequence is TGCGCCAGCAGCGCTGCACCGGGACTCCAAGGCACAGATACGCAGTATTTT.

Many counts were recorded for this clonotype. The gene calls are TRBV29-1 and TRBJ1-4; the D is unclear. Between the trimmed V and J ends, which lost 5 bases and 8 bases, there was a span of 18 bases. The germline CDR1 and CDR2 sequences are SQVTM and ANQGSEA. The CDR3 consists of 14 residues. CDR3 residues: CSVLEGPTREKLFF. In DNA form, the CDR3 reads TGCAGCGTTTTAGAAGGCCCGACCCGGGAAAAACTGTTTTTT.

This clonotype was seen ten or more times. The J gene is TRBJ1-1, the V gene TRBV12-3 or TRBV12-4; D remains ambiguous. The CDR3 spans 16 residues. Trimming removed 0 bases at V and 7 bases at J, with 18 bases between. The CDR3 spells CASSLARPPDAGEAFF. The CDR3 nucleotides read TGTGCCAGCAGTTTAGCGCGGCCCCCTGACGCGGGTGAAGCTTTCTTT.

On this clonotype itself: A much larger clone lies a single base off, so this may be a read error. J is TRBJ2-4 and V is TRBV28; 7 bases map to TRBD1. V lost 3 bases and J lost 2; bases outside the gene matches: 10. This CDR3 comprises 17 residues. The germline gives CDR1 MDHEN, CDR2 SYDVKM. The CDR3 DNA follows: TGTGCCAGCAGTTTCCTCGGGACAGAGCTACCCAAAAACATTCAGTACTTC. It translates to CASSFLGTELPKNIQYF.

Worth noting for this clonotype: An end of the junction does not agree with germline; a read error may underlie this. This chain joins TRBV6-5 and TRBJ2-7, with 8 bases lining up with TRBD2. The CDR3 covers 15 residues. CDR1 is MNHEY, CDR2 SVGAGI, per germline. The CDR3 sequence is CVSSKTSGSSYEQYF. Written as DNA, the CDR3 is TGTGTCAGCAGCAAAACTAGCGGAAGCTCCTATGAGCAGTACTTC.

Comment on this clonotype: Since no conserved phenylalanine or tryptophan closes the CDR3, a read error is the likely cause. The limits of the CDR3 on the DNA are not certain, so only TCRdb's listed CDR3 is given. The rearrangement links TRBV28 to TRBJ2-1. Looked up from germline, CDR1 is MDHEN and CDR2 is SYDVKM. The CDR3 adds up to 11 amino acids, both ends counted. The CDR3: CASSLVHERFL.

Comment on this clonotype: This likely comes from a read error, as the CDR3 has no conserved phenylalanine or tryptophan at its end. The chain has TRBV12-3 or TRBV12-4 and TRBJ1-1; tentatively, D is TRBD1 (6 bases). The germline V and J ends were trimmed by 4 bases and 11 bases, with 11 bases remaining between them. This CDR3 has 11 residues. The CDR3 coding sequence is TGTGCCAGCAGTTCAGGGGCAGAGGCTTTCTAT. Protein: CASSSGAEAFY.

Comment on this clonotype: One junction end does not reproduce the germline sequence, and a read error may be involved. This chain links TRBV11-3 with TRBJ2-3; D call uncertain. CDR1 and CDR2 from the germline V gene are SGHNT and YENEEA. The CDR3 contains 15 residues. DNA of the CDR3: TGTGTCAGCAACTTAGAACGACATACTACTGATACGCAGTATTTT. Amino acids: CVSNLERHTTDTQYF.

This chain connects TRBV11-3 to TRBJ2-7; possible D gene TRBD1, 6 bases. Germline CDR1 SGHNT, CDR2 YENEEA. The CDR3 loop spans 15 amino acids. V dropped 5 bases and J dropped 1 base, with 15 bases sitting between them. The CDR3 DNA follows: TGTGCCAGCAGCCCCGGGACACTACCTTCCTACGAGCAGTACTTC. Protein: CASSPGTLPSYEQYF.

The genes are TRBV12-3 or TRBV12-4 and TRBJ2-7, with D possibly being TRBD1 (6 bases). V shed 7 bases and J shed 2 bases, with 9 bases lying between them. There are 12 residues in the CDR3. CDR3 nucleotide sequence: TGTGCCAGCAATCAGGGGACCTACGAGCAGTACTTC. It encodes CASNQGTYEQYF.

Details on this clonotype: The junction and the germline gene differ at one end; a read error may be behind it. The chain couples TRBV10-2 to TRBJ2-1, with D uncertain. Germline V gene sequence: CDR1 WSHSY, CDR2 SAAADI. This CDR3 is built from 13 residues. The CDR3, as DNA: TGCGCCGGCAGTGAGACGGCCTACAATGAGCAGTTATTC. This codes for CAGSETAYNEQLF.

This clonotype was recorded at least ten times. This chain joins TRBV4-1 and TRBJ2-3; possibly TRBD1 for D (6 bases). The CDR3 spans 15 residues. From germline, CDR1 is MGHRA and CDR2 YSYEKL. V lost 4 bases to trimming and J lost 0 bases, with 11 bases between them. The CDR3 DNA is TGCGCCAGCAGCCTGGGACACTCCAGCACAGATACGCAGTATTTT. Translated, it gives CASSLGHSSTDTQYF.

J is TRBJ2-7 and V is TRBV20-1; no reliable D call. Germline V gives CDR1 DFQATT, CDR2 SNEGSKA (reference sequence). This CDR3 spans 11 amino acids. V shed 5 bases and J shed 0 bases, with 5 bases lying between them. CDR3 coding DNA: TGCAGTGCTGTGAACTCCTACGAGCAGTACTTC. Its translation: CSAVNSYEQYF.